The 30 T cell receptor beta chains below all came from one sample that was sequenced in a study of OX40 agonist ivuxolimab in advanced cancers. TCRdb keeps only in-frame clones here, not all; method: immunoSEQ multiplex PCR. The sample has about 63,000 clones, roughly nine tenths seen once. Sequencing was performed on CD4+ or CD8+ T cells sorted from blood, taken in a trial of the OX40 agonist ivuxolimab. The origin of the receptors is an adult with an advanced solid tumor such as melanoma, head and neck, liver or kidney cancer.

The chain has TRBV7-3 and TRBJ2-3, with D perhaps TRBD1 (7 bases). The CDR3 loop spans 16 amino acids. Germline V gene data show CDR1 as SGHTA and CDR2 as FQGTGA. Between the trimmed V and J ends, which lost 5 bases and 2 bases, there was a span of 17 bases. The CDR3 DNA reads as TGTGCCAGCAGCCCTGGAGGGACAGTCGTCACAGATACGCAGTATTTT. This sequence encodes CASSPGGTVVTDTQYF.

This chain links TRBV5-4 with TRBJ1-2, with D perhaps matching TRBD1 (6 bases). V was cut by 4 bases and J by 3 bases, with 13 bases left in between. This CDR3 spans 14 amino acids. From germline, CDR1 is SGHNT and CDR2 YYREEE (reference sequence). The CDR3 DNA reads as TGTGCCAGCAGCCCTAATACAGGGTACTATGGCTACACCTTC. Its translation is CASSPNTGYYGYTF.

The rearrangement links TRBV6-5 to TRBJ1-1; D perhaps matches TRBD1 (6 bases). The V end lost 0 bases, the J end lost 8 bases, and 10 bases lay between the germline ends. Germline assignment: CDR1 MNHEY and CDR2 SVGAGI. CDR3 length equals 13 residues. As DNA, the CDR3 is TGTGCCAGCAGTTACTCGGGGACAAACGAAGCTTTCTTT. Its translation: CASSYSGTNEAFF.

This clone was recorded only once. This rearrangement joins TRBV7-3 to TRBJ2-5; 13 bases map to TRBD2. Looked up from germline, CDR1 is SGHTA and CDR2 is FQGTGA. Unmatched junction bases numbered 4, after V lost 5 bases and J lost 4 bases. CDR3 length: 15 amino acids. CDR3 amino acids: CASSPGLAGVETQYF. As DNA, the CDR3 is TGTGCCAGCAGCCCAGGACTAGCGGGAGTAGAGACCCAGTACTTC. The complete variable domain, with remaining parts taken from reference TRBV7-3 and TRBJ2-5, reads GAGVSQTPSNKVTEKGKYVELRCDPISGHTALYWYRQSLGQGPEFLIYFQGTGAADDSGLPNDRFFAVRPEGSVSTLKIQRTERGDSAVYLCASSPGLAGVETQYFGPGTRLLVL.

The rearrangement joins TRBV7-2 to TRBJ2-7; 9 bases fit TRBD2. Germline-derived CDR1 and CDR2 are SGHTA and FQGNSA. The CDR3 runs to 18 residues. Trimming cost V 6 bases and J 0 bases; bases outside gene matches: 15. The CDR3 sequence: CASRTFSGGAHPSYEQYF. CDR3 in DNA: TGTGCCAGCAGAACCTTTAGCGGGGGCGCCCATCCCTCCTACGAGCAGTACTTC.

The V call is TRBV5-4, the J call TRBJ1-1; possibly TRBD1 for D (5 bases). CDR3 size: 12 residues. CDR1 and CDR2 from the germline V gene are SGHNT and YYREEE (reference sequence). Trimming took off 7 bases at V and 1 base at J, with 8 bases between the two ends. The CDR3 coding sequence is TGTGCCAGCGGGGGACGGAACACTGAAGCTTTCTTT. This codes for CASGGRNTEAFF. The full variable domain, completed using reference TRBV5-4 and TRBJ1-1, is ETGVTQSPTHLIKTRGQQVTLRCSSQSGHNTVSWYQQALGQGPQFIFQYYREEENGRGNFPPRFSGLQFPNYSSELNVNALELDDSALYLCASGGRNTEAFFGQGTRLTVV.

The chain joins TRBV29-1 to TRBJ1-1, with unresolved D. This CDR3 contains 14 residues. With 7 bases removed from V and 0 bases from J, the gap between germline ends came to 15 bases. Per germline, CDR1 SQVTM and CDR2 ANQGSEA. CDR3: CSARSNSLNTEAFF. The CDR3 DNA is TGCAGCGCCCGAAGCAACAGCTTGAACACTGAAGCTTTCTTT.

This clone appeared once. The chain employs TRBV5-1 and TRBJ1-3; D is unclear. Trimming left V 4 bases short and J 2 bases short, with 16 bases between. CDR3 length equals 16 residues. CDR1 and CDR2 from the germline V gene are SGHRS and YFSETQ. The CDR3 region has the DNA TGCGCCAGCAGCCTGGACCGAATAAGGACTGGAAACACCATATATTTT. It encodes CASSLDRIRTGNTIYF.

The chain uses TRBV5-6 and TRBJ1-3; 11 bases map to TRBD1. The CDR3 is made up of 15 amino acids. Trimming took 3 bases from V and 2 from J; bases not matched to a gene: 1. The germline V gene has CDR1 SGHDT and CDR2 YYEEEE. The CDR3 DNA reads as TGTGCCAGCAGCTGGGGACAGGGGGCTGGAAACACCATATATTTT. Its translation is CASSWGQGAGNTIYF. The full variable domain, completed using reference TRBV5-6 and TRBJ1-3, is DAGVTQSPTHLIKTRGQQVTLRCSPKSGHDTVSWYQQALGQGPQFIFQYYEEEERQRGNFPDRFSGHQFPNYSSELNVNALLLGDSALYLCASSWGQGAGNTIYFGEGSWLTVV.

The rearrangement uses TRBV10-3 and TRBJ2-7; possible D gene TRBD2, 6 bases. Trimming took off 6 bases at V and 2 bases at J, with 20 bases between the two ends. The CDR3 runs 16 residues. Germline V gene sequence: CDR1 ENHRY, CDR2 SYGVKD. For the CDR3, the DNA is TGTGCCATCAGAGGAGGGTCCGGGACTCCTGCCTACGAGCAGTACTTC. It translates to CAIRGGSGTPAYEQYF.

The chain couples TRBV13 to TRBJ2-7; no clear D gene. The CDR3 is made up of 14 amino acids. The V end lost 0 bases, the J end lost 0 bases, and 6 bases lay between the germline ends. Germline CDR1 PRHDT, CDR2 FYEKMQ (reference sequence). The CDR3 coding sequence is TGTGCCAGCAGCTTAGGACTGAGCTCCTACGAGCAGTACTTC. Encoded protein: CASSLGLSSYEQYF.

V usage is TRBV7-2 and J usage is TRBJ1-1; weak D call: TRBD1 (6 bases). Trimming left V 4 bases short and J 2 bases short, with 14 bases between. Germline CDR1 and CDR2: SGHTA and FQGNSA. There are 15 residues in the CDR3. Here the CDR3 reads CASSSGGQPNTEAFF. CDR3 sequence (DNA): TGTGCCAGCAGCTCCGGAGGACAGCCTAACACTGAAGCTTTCTTT.

The genes are TRBV19 and TRBJ2-1; 8 bases match TRBD2. The CDR3 has 17 amino acids. V dropped 4 bases and J dropped 0; count of bases not matched to a gene: 8. CDR1 and CDR2 from the germline V gene are LNHDA and SQIVND (reference sequence). The CDR3 nucleotides read TGTGCCAGTAGTAGTCTAGCGGGCATCTTCTCCTACAATGAGCAGTTCTTC. Protein product: CASSSLAGIFSYNEQFF.

The chain joins TRBV9 to TRBJ2-3, with 12 bases matching TRBD2. The CDR3 spans 16 residues. The germline V gene has CDR1 SGDLS and CDR2 YYNGEE. The J segment lost 8 bases and the V segment lost 0 bases, leaving 7 bases of the junction unmatched. CDR3 in DNA: TGTGCCAGCAGCGTAGGGCTAGCGGGAGGGCCAATTACGCAGTATTTT. Its protein product is CASSVGLAGGPITQYF.

The chain has TRBV5-1 and TRBJ1-5, with D hard to call. The germline V gene has CDR1 SGHRS and CDR2 YFSETQ. The CDR3 consists of 13 residues. The germline V and J ends were trimmed by 5 bases and 1 base, with 7 bases remaining between them. This chain's CDR3 is CASSRDSNQPQHF. The CDR3 nucleotides read TGCGCCAGCAGTCGCGACAGCAATCAGCCCCAGCATTTT.

The rearrangement links TRBV5-1 to TRBJ2-1; D might be TRBD1 or TRBD2, each matching 5 bases. This CDR3 comprises 17 residues. Germline V gene sequence: CDR1 SGHRS, CDR2 YFSETQ. Between the trimmed V and J ends, which lost 6 bases and 0 bases, there was a span of 19 bases. The CDR3 protein is CASTLRDPKPSYNEQFF. CDR3 DNA: TGCGCCAGCACTCTCCGGGACCCAAAACCCTCCTACAATGAGCAGTTCTTC.

The J gene is TRBJ2-7, the V gene TRBV5-1; either TRBD1 or TRBD2 may supply D (5 bases each). The CDR3 totals 17 residues. V was trimmed by 0 bases and J by 0 bases, leaving 16 bases between them. CDR1 and CDR2 from the germline V gene are SGHRS and YFSETQ. CDR3 DNA: TGCGCCAGCAGCTTGGGCCCTCGGGGCTATAGCTCCTACGAGCAGTACTTC. Translated: CASSLGPRGYSSYEQYF.

The sample holds a few counts of this clone. This rearrangement joins TRBV5-6 to TRBJ1-2; D possibly corresponds to TRBD1 (6 bases). The germline V gene has CDR1 SGHDT and CDR2 YYEEEE. CDR3 length equals 13 residues. V lost 4 bases and J 7 bases, leaving 14 bases between the germline ends. The CDR3 DNA reads as TGTGCCAGCAGCCGCACTACAGGGTTTGGCTACACCTTC. Translating it yields CASSRTTGFGYTF.

V and J are TRBV7-2 and TRBJ2-1; TRBD2 aligns across 9 bases. The CDR3 spans 18 residues. The V and J ends lost 5 bases and 7 bases, in that order; junction bases with no gene match: 18. Germline CDR1 is SGHTA and CDR2 is FQGNSA. CDR3 residues: CASSPASLIAGVYNEQFF. The CDR3 nucleotides read TGTGCCAGCAGCCCCGCTAGTCTGATAGCGGGAGTATATAATGAGCAGTTCTTC.

The V call is TRBV7-2, the J call TRBJ2-1, with D tentatively TRBD1 or TRBD2 (5 bases each). V gave up 3 bases and J gave up 9 bases, with 15 bases separating them. Germline V gene lookup returns CDR1 SGHTA and CDR2 FQGNSA. The length of the CDR3 is 14 residues. CDR3 nucleotide sequence: TGTGCCAGCAGCTTCCGGACACTTCGGGGTGAGCAGTTCTTC. Translating gives CASSFRTLRGEQFF. Together with reference TRBV7-2 and TRBJ2-1, the CDR3 gives the full variable domain: GAGVSQSPSNKVTEKGKDVELRCDPISGHTALYWYRQSLGQGLEFLIYFQGNSAPDKSGLPSDRFSAERTGGSVSTLTIQRTQQEDSAVYLCASSFRTLRGEQFFGPGTRLTVL.

V gene TRBV7-9 combines with J gene TRBJ1-1, with TRBD1 matching over 10 bases. V shed 7 bases, J shed 11 bases, and the junction held 10 bases outside the gene matches. Looked up from germline, CDR1 is SEHNR and CDR2 is FQNEAQ (reference sequence). The CDR3 contains 13 residues. CDR3 residues: CASINRDRGEAFF. In DNA form, the CDR3 reads TGTGCCAGCATTAACCGGGACAGGGGAGAGGCTTTCTTT.

The chain employs TRBV19 and TRBJ1-1; a possible D gene is TRBD1 (5 bases). The CDR3 sequence is 17 residues long. Looked up from germline, CDR1 is LNHDA and CDR2 is SQIVND (reference sequence). V lost 7 bases and J 5 bases, leaving 26 bases between the germline ends. This chain's CDR3 is CASNRGVVGPVGTEAFF. DNA of the CDR3: TGTGCCAGTAACAGAGGGGTGGTAGGTCCCGTGGGAACTGAAGCTTTCTTT.

This sequence joins TRBV18 and TRBJ1-2; D might be TRBD1 (5 bases). The CDR3 runs 13 residues. Trimming removed 1 base at V and 8 bases at J, with 11 bases between. Germline loops: CDR1 KGHSH, CDR2 LQKENI. The CDR3 reads CASSPQDIWGYTF. In nucleotides, the CDR3 is TGTGCCAGCTCACCACAGGACATTTGGGGCTACACCTTC.

This clone was counted a single time. V usage is TRBV19 and J usage is TRBJ1-4; unclear D gene. This CDR3 region has 14 residues. Trimming took 5 bases from V and 7 from J, leaving 14 bases between them. Germline assignment: CDR1 LNHDA and CDR2 SQIVND (reference sequence). In nucleotides, the CDR3 is TGTGCCAGTAGTCTGGCCAGGCTTCGTGAAAAACTGTTTTTT. This sequence encodes CASSLARLREKLFF.

This clone has a single count. The chain combines TRBV6-6 with TRBJ1-4, with 9 bases aligning to TRBD1. V shed 7 bases and J 8 bases; nucleotides not matched to a gene: 5. In germline, CDR1 is MNHNY, CDR2 SVGAGI (reference sequence). The CDR3 covers 13 residues. The CDR3 loop reads CASTGTGKEKLFF. The CDR3 coding sequence is TGTGCCAGCACCGGGACAGGGAAGGAAAAACTGTTTTTT.

This clone was detected only once. This sequence joins TRBV19 and TRBJ2-7, with a weak D call TRBD2 (6 bases). Looked up from germline, CDR1 is LNHDA and CDR2 is SQIVND (reference sequence). The CDR3 contains 14 residues. V was pared by 5 bases and J by 3 bases, with 14 bases between. CDR3 sequence (DNA): TGTGCCAGTAGTCCGTGGGACTCTGTCTACGAGCAGTACTTC. This translates into CASSPWDSVYEQYF.

This clone occurred a few times. The rearrangement links TRBV2 to TRBJ2-5; 11 nucleotides align to TRBD2. Germline loops: CDR1 SNHLY, CDR2 FYNNEI. The ends lost 7 bases at V and 5 bases at J; junction bases unmatched: 6. The CDR3 length is 14 residues. CDR3 sequence reads: CASIIAGGSETQYF. CDR3 coding DNA: TGTGCCAGCATAATAGCGGGGGGGTCCGAGACCCAGTACTTC.

This clone was found once. The chain has TRBV5-4 and TRBJ2-1; D gene unclear. The CDR3 is 13 amino acids. CDR1 SGHNT and CDR2 YYREEE come from the germline V gene (reference sequence). V lost 1 base to trimming and J lost 10 bases, with 12 bases between them. CDR3 region: CASSLNGQTEQFF. CDR3 sequence (DNA): TGTGCCAGCAGCTTGAACGGGCAGACCGAGCAGTTCTTC.

The chain carries TRBV5-1 and TRBJ2-3; TRBD2 aligns across 11 bases. The CDR3 totals 17 residues. The trim removed 6 bases at V and 5 bases at J, leaving 14 bases unmatched. Germline V gene sequence: CDR1 SGHRS, CDR2 YFSETQ. The chain's CDR3 is CASTNIVAGGIGDTQYF. Here the CDR3 DNA reads TGCGCCAGCACCAACATCGTAGCGGGGGGGATTGGAGATACGCAGTATTTT. Drawing the rest from reference TRBV5-1 and TRBJ2-3, the complete variable domain is KAGVTQTPRYLIKTRGQQVTLSCSPISGHRSVSWYQQTPGQGLQFLFEYFSETQRNKGNFPGRFSGRQFSNSRSEMNVSTLELGDSALYLCASTNIVAGGIGDTQYFGPGTRLTVL.

The chain couples TRBV11-2 to TRBJ1-5, with 7 positions matching TRBD1. J lost 3 bases, V lost 5 bases, and 4 bases had no gene match. The CDR3 covers 14 residues. The germline gives CDR1 SGHAT, CDR2 FQNNGV. In DNA, the CDR3 is TGTGCCAGCAGCCCTACAGGGGTCAATCAGCCCCAGCATTTT. Translating it yields CASSPTGVNQPQHF.